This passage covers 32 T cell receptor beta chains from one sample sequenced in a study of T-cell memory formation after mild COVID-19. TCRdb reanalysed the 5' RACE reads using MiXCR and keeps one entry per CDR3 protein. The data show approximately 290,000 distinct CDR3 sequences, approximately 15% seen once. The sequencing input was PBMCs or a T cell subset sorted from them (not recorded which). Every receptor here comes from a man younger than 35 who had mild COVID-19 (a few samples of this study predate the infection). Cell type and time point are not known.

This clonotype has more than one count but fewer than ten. CDR3 bases: TGTGCCATCAGTGAGTCCGGGGCAGGGGAAGAGCAGTACTTC. This codes for CAISESGAGEEQYF. The V and J genes are TRBV10-3 and TRBJ2-7, with D possibly matching TRBD1 (6 bases). This CDR3 has 14 residues. Germline assignment: CDR1 ENHRY and CDR2 SYGVKD. V gave up 0 bases and J gave up 7 bases, with 13 bases separating them.

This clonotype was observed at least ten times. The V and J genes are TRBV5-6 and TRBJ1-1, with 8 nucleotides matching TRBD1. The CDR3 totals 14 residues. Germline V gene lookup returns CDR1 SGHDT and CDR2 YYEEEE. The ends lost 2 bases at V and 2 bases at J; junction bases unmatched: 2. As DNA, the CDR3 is TGTGCCAGCAGCTTCGGGACAGGAAACACTGAAGCTTTCTTT. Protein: CASSFGTGNTEAFF.

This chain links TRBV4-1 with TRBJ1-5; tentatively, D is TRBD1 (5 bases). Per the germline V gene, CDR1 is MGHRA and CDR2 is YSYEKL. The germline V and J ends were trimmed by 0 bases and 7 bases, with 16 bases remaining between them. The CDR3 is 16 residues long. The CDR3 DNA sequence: TGCGCCAGCAGCCAAGAAGGGGCAGGGACGGGACAGCCCCAGCATTTT. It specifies CASSQEGAGTGQPQHF.

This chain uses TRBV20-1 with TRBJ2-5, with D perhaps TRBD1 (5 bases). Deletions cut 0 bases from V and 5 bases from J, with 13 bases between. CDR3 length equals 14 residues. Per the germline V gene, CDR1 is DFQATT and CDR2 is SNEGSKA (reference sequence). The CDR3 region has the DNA TGCAGTGCTAGAGAATGGGGCCAGGAGGAGACCCAGTACTTC. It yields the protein CSAREWGQEETQYF.

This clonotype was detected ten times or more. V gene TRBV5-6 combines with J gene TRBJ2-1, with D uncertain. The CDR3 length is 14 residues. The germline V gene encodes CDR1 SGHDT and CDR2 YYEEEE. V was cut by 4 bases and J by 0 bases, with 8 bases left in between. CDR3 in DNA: TGTGCCAGCAGCCAGTTGAGCTCCTACAATGAGCAGTTCTTC. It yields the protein CASSQLSSYNEQFF.

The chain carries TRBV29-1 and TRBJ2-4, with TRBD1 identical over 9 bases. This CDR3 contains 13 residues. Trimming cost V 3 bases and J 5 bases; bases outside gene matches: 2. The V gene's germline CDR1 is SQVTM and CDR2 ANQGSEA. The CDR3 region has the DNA TGCAGCGTTGAGGACAGGGGTGAAAACATTCAGTACTTC. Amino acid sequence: CSVEDRGENIQYF.

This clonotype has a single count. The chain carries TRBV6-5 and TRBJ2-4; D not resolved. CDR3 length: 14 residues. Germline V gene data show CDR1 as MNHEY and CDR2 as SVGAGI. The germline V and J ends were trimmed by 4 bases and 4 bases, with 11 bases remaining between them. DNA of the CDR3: TGTGCCAGCAGTTCCTCACACCCAAAAAACATTCAGTACTTC. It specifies CASSSSHPKNIQYF.

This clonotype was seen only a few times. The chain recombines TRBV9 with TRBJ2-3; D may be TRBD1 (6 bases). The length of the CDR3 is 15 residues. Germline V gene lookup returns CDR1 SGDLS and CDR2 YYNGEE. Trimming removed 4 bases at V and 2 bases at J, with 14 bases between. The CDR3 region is CASSTYRADTDTQYF. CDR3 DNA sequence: TGTGCCAGCAGCACCTACAGGGCAGACACAGATACGCAGTATTTT.

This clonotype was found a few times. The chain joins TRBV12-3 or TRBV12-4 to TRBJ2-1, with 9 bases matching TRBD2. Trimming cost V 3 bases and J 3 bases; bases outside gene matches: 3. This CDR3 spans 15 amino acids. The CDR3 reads CASSFAGGIYNEQFF. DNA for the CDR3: TGTGCCAGCAGTTTCGCGGGGGGGATCTACAATGAGCAGTTCTTC.

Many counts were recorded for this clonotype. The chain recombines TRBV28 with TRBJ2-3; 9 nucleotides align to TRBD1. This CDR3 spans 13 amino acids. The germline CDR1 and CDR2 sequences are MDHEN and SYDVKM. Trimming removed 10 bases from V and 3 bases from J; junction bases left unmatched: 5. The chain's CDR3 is CATQGQGTDTQYF. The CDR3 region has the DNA TGTGCCACCCAGGGACAGGGTACAGATACGCAGTATTTT.

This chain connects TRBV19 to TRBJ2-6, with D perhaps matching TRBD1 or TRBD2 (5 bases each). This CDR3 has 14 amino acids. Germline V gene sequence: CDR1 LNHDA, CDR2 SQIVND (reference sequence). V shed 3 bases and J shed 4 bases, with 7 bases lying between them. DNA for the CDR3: TGTGCCAGTAGTATGGGGGACGGGGCCAACGTCCTGACTTTC. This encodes CASSMGDGANVLTF.

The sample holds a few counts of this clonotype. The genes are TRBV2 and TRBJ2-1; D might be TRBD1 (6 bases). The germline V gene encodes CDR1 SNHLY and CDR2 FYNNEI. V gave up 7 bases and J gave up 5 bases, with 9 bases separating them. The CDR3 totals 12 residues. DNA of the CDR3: TGTGCCAGCAAGGGGGATGACAATGAGCAGTTCTTC. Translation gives CASKGDDNEQFF.

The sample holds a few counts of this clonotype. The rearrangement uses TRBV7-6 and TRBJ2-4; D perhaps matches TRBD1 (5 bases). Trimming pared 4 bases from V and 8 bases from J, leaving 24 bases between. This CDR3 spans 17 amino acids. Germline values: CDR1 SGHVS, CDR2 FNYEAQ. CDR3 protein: CASSSNPTRALLDIQYF. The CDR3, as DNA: TGTGCCAGCAGCTCAAATCCGACCAGGGCTTTGTTAGACATTCAGTACTTC.

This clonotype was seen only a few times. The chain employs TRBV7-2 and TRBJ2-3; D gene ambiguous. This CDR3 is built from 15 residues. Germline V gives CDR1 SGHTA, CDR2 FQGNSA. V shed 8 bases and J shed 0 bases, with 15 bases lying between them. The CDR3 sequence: CASGVGPTSTDTQYF. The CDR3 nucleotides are TGTGCCAGCGGGGTGGGCCCGACTAGCACAGATACGCAGTATTTT.

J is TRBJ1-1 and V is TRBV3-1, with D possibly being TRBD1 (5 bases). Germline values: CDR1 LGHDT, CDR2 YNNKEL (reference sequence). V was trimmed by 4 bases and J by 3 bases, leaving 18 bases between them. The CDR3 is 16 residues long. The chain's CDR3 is CASSPRGQLADTEAFF. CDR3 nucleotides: TGTGCCAGCAGCCCCCGGGGCCAATTAGCGGACACTGAAGCTTTCTTT.

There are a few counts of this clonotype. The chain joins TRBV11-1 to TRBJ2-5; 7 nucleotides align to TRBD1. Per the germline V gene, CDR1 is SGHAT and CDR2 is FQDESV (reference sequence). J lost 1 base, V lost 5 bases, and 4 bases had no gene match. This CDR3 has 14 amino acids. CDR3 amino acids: CASSRTGRQETQYF. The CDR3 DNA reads TGTGCCAGCAGCCGGACAGGCCGCCAAGAGACCCAGTACTTC.

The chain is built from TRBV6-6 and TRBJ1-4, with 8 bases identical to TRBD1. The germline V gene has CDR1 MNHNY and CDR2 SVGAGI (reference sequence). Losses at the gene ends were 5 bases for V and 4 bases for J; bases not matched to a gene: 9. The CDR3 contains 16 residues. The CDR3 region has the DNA TGTGCCAGCAGTGACAGGGGTTTAGCCGTTAATGAAAAACTGTTTTTT. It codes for CASSDRGLAVNEKLFF.

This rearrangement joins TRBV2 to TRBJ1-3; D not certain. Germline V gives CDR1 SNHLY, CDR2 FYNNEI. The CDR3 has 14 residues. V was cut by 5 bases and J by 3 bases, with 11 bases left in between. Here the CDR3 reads CASSQTGVGNTIYF. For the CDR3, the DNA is TGTGCCAGCAGTCAAACCGGGGTTGGAAACACCATATATTTT.

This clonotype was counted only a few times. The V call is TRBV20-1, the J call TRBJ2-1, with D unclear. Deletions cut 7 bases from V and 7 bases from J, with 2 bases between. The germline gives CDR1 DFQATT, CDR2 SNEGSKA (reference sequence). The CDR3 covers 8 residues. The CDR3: CSVNEQFF. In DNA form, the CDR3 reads TGCAGTGTTAATGAGCAGTTCTTC.

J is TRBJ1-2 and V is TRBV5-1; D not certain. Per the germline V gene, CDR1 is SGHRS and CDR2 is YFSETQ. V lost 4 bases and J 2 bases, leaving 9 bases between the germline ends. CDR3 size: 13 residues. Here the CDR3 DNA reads TGCGCCAGCAGCCCCGGGTGGAACTATGGCTACACCTTC. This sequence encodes CASSPGWNYGYTF.

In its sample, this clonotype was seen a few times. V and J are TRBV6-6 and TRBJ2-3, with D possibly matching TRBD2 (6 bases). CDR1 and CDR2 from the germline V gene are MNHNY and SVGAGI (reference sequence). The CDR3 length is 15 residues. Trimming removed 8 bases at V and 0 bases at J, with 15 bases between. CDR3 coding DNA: TGTGCCAGCCCCCGCGGACTACCGAGCACAGATACGCAGTATTTT. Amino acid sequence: CASPRGLPSTDTQYF.

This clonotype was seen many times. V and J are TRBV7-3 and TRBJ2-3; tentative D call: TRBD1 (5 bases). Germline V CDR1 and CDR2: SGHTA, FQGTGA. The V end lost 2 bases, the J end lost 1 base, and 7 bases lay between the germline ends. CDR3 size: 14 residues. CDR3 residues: CASSLQGGTDTQYF. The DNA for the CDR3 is TGTGCCAGCAGCTTACAGGGCGGCACAGATACGCAGTATTTT. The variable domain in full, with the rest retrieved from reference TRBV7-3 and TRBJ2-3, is GAGVSQTPSNKVTEKGKYVELRCDPISGHTALYWYRQSLGQGPEFLIYFQGTGAADDSGLPNDRFFAVRPEGSVSTLKIQRTERGDSAVYLCASSLQGGTDTQYFGPGTRLTVL.

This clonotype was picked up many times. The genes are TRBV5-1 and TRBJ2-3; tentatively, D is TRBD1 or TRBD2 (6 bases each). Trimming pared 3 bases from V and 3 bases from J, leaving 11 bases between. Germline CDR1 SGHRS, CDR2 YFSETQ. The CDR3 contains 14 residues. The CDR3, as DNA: TGCGCCAGCAGCTGGGGGGCCGGGACAGATACGCAGTATTTT. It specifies CASSWGAGTDTQYF.

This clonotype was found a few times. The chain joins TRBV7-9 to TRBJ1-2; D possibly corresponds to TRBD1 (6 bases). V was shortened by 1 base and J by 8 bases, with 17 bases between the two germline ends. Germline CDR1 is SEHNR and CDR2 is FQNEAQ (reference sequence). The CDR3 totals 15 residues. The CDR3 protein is CASSLDVVTGKGYTF. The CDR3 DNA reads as TGTGCCAGCAGCTTAGATGTTGTGACAGGAAAGGGCTACACCTTC.

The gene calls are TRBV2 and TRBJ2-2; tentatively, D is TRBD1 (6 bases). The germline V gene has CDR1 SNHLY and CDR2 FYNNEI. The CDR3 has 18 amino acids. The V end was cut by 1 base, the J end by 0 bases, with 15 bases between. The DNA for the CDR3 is TGTGCCAGCAGTGAAGACCCAGGGGTAGGAGCGAACACCGGGGAGCTGTTTTTT. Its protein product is CASSEDPGVGANTGELFF. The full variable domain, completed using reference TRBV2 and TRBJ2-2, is EPEVTQTPSHQVTQMGQEVILRCVPISNHLYFYWYRQILGQKVEFLVSFYNNEISEKSEIFDDQFSVERPDGSNFTLKIRSTKLEDSAMYFCASSEDPGVGANTGELFFGEGSRLTVL.

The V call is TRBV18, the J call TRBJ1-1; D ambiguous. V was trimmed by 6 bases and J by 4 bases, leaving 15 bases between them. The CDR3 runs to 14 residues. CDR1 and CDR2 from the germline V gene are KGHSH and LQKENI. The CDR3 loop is CASSRAELGTEAFF. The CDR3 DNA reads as TGTGCCAGCTCGCGAGCGGAACTGGGCACTGAAGCTTTCTTT.

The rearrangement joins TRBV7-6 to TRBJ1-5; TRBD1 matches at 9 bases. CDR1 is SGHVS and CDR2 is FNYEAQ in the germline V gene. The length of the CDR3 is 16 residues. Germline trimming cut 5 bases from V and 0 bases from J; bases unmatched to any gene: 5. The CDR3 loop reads CASSPTGGNSNQPQHF. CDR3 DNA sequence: TGTGCCAGCAGCCCCACAGGGGGCAATAGCAATCAGCCCCAGCATTTT.

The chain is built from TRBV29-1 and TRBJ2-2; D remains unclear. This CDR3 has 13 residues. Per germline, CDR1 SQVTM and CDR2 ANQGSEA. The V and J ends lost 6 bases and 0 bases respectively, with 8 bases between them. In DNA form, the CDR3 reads TGCAGCGTCCTGACCCCGAACACCGGGGAGCTGTTTTTT. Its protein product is CSVLTPNTGELFF.

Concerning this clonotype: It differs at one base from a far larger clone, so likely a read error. The CDR3 coding sequence is TGTGCCAGCAGCTTAATGGGGGGCACTGAAGCTTTCTTT. Translated, it gives CASSLMGGTEAFF. The chain couples TRBV7-2 to TRBJ1-1, with D maybe TRBD1 (5 bases). The CDR3 is 13 residues long. Trimming cost V 2 bases and J 4 bases, with 8 bases left between them. CDR1 is SGHTA, CDR2 FQGNSA, per germline.

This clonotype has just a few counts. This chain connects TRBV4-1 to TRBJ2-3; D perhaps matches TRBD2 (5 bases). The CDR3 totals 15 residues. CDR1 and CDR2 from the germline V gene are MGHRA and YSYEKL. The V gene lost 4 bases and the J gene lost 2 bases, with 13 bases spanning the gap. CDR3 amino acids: CASSPREGSTDTQYF. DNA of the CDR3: TGCGCCAGCAGCCCCCGAGAGGGTTCCACAGATACGCAGTATTTT.

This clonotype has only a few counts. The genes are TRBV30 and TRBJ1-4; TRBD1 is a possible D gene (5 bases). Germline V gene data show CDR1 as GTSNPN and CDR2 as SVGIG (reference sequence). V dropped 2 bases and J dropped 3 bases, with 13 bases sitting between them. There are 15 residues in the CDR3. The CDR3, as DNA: TGTGCCTGGAGTAGAGGGGCAGGGTCTAATGAAAAACTGTTTTTT. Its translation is CAWSRGAGSNEKLFF.

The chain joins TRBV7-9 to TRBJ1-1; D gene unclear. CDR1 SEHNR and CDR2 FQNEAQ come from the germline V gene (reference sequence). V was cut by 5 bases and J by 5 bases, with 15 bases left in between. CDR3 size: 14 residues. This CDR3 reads CASSPPQSGTEAFF. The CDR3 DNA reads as TGTGCCAGCAGCCCCCCCCAGTCGGGAACTGAAGCTTTCTTT.